The 14 T cell receptor beta chains reported below all come from one sample, sequenced in a study of blood T cell repertoires in COVID-19. TCRdb's copy holds only in-frame clones and misses some; the assay was immunoSEQ multiplex PCR. The profile shows under 200,000 clones, about four fifths of them singletons. The sample consisted of peripheral blood. The receptors were gathered from a man between 70 and 80 years old with active or convalescent COVID-19.

This clone was counted only a few times. Other DNA sequences in the same sample also yield this CDR3. J is TRBJ1-6 and V is TRBV7-2; 7 bases fit TRBD1. The CDR3 loop spans 14 amino acids. Trimming took 3 bases from V and 7 from J; bases not matched to a gene: 3. The germline CDR1 and CDR2 sequences are SGHTA and FQGNSA. This chain's CDR3 is CASSFRQGNSPLHF. The CDR3 nucleotides are TGTGCCAGCAGCTTTCGACAGGGAAATTCACCCCTCCACTTT.

This clone has only one observation. The genes are TRBV7-2 and TRBJ1-6; tentative D call: TRBD1 (5 bases). Per germline, CDR1 SGHTA and CDR2 FQGNSA. This CDR3 spans 17 amino acids. Trimming cost V 4 bases and J 8 bases, with 21 bases left between them. The CDR3 DNA reads as TGTGCCAGCAGCTCTCTGATTGGGCCAGAAGGGGATTCACCCCTCCACTTT. This gives the protein CASSSLIGPEGDSPLHF.

V usage is TRBV9 and J usage is TRBJ1-2; no definite D call. The V gene's germline CDR1 is SGDLS and CDR2 YYNGEE. The CDR3 runs 16 residues. V gave up 1 base and J gave up 2 bases, with 15 bases separating them. In DNA, the CDR3 is TGTGCCAGCAGCGTAACCGGTTCAGGTACAAACTATGGCTACACCTTC. It encodes CASSVTGSGTNYGYTF.

This chain uses TRBV4-1 with TRBJ2-2; possibly TRBD2 for D (6 bases). The ends were cut back, 4 bases at V and 1 base at J, with 10 bases in the middle. From germline, CDR1 is MGHRA and CDR2 YSYEKL. CDR3 length: 15 residues. In DNA, the CDR3 is TGCGCCAGCAGCCCCCTGGGACTGAACACCGGGGAGCTGTTTTTT. Translation: CASSPLGLNTGELFF.

The rearrangement uses TRBV11-2 and TRBJ2-1, with 7 bases identical to TRBD2. The CDR3 spans 18 residues. V gave up 5 bases and J gave up 2 bases; unmatched junction bases: 15. Germline assignment: CDR1 SGHAT and CDR2 FQNNGV. CDR3 protein: CASSPPQFLAETYNEQFF. DNA for the CDR3: TGTGCCAGCAGCCCCCCCCAGTTTCTAGCGGAGACCTACAATGAGCAGTTCTTC.

J is TRBJ1-4 and V is TRBV7-2; possibly TRBD1 for D (6 bases). The CDR3 has 15 residues. The germline gives CDR1 SGHTA, CDR2 FQGNSA. Deletions cut 5 bases from V and 0 bases from J, with 10 bases between. The CDR3 DNA follows: TGTGCCAGCAGCCCAGGACAGTCAACTAATGAAAAACTGTTTTTT. It translates to CASSPGQSTNEKLFF. Variable domain in full (rest from reference TRBV7-2 and TRBJ1-4): GAGVSQSPSNKVTEKGKDVELRCDPISGHTALYWYRQSLGQGLEFLIYFQGNSAPDKSGLPSDRFSAERTGGSVSTLTIQRTQQEDSAVYLCASSPGQSTNEKLFFGSGTQLSVL.

The sample holds one count of this clone. The rearrangement links TRBV5-5 to TRBJ1-5, with TRBD1 as a possible D gene (5 bases). Germline loops: CDR1 SGHKS, CDR2 YYEKEE (reference sequence). This CDR3 region has 15 residues. Trimming pared 4 bases from V and 7 bases from J, leaving 18 bases between. As DNA, the CDR3 is TGTGCCAGCAGCCCCGCCGGGCAGGGTGGGCAGCCCCAGCATTTT. Protein: CASSPAGQGGQPQHF.

A word on this clone: This sample also contains other DNA sequences that code for the same CDR3. The chain is built from TRBV6-2 or TRBV6-3 and TRBJ2-5; maybe TRBD2 (6 bases). CDR1 MNHEY and CDR2 SVGEGT come from the germline V gene. V lost 5 bases and J 5 bases, leaving 9 bases between the germline ends. This CDR3 contains 12 residues. The CDR3 loop reads CASSTGGETQYF. The DNA for the CDR3 is TGTGCCAGCAGTACTGGAGGGGAGACCCAGTACTTC.

This clone came up many times. The chain carries TRBV2 and TRBJ1-5; TRBD1 is a possible D gene (6 bases). Trimming shortened V by 4 bases and J by 1 base, and 11 bases separated the two germline ends. CDR1 is SNHLY and CDR2 is FYNNEI in the germline V gene. The CDR3 is 15 amino acids. The CDR3 DNA reads as TGTGCCAGCAGTGGCACAAGGGGGAGCAATCAGCCCCAGCATTTT. It encodes CASSGTRGSNQPQHF.

The chain carries TRBV7-6 and TRBJ1-2; 9 positions agree with TRBD1. The CDR3 is 14 amino acids. Germline CDR1 and CDR2: SGHVS and FNYEAQ. Germline trimming cut 5 bases from V and 4 bases from J; bases unmatched to any gene: 5. The CDR3 bases are TGTGCCAGCAGCCAAGGGACAGGGCTCTATGGCTACACCTTC. Its protein is CASSQGTGLYGYTF.

The chain combines TRBV28 with TRBJ2-1, with 8 bases identical to TRBD2. The CDR3 spans 16 residues. Germline CDR1 reads MDHEN; CDR2 reads SYDVKM. V lost 5 bases, J lost 9 bases, and 15 bases stayed unmatched. Written as DNA, the CDR3 is TGTGCCAGCAGTAATCCCGGGGGGGTAACTCTGGGTGAGCAGTTCTTC. Its translation: CASSNPGGVTLGEQFF.

V and J are TRBV19 and TRBJ1-2; 10 positions match TRBD1. The germline V gene has CDR1 LNHDA and CDR2 SQIVND (reference sequence). V dropped 8 bases and J dropped 4; count of bases not matched to a gene: 13. The CDR3 length is 16 residues. CDR3 bases: TGTGCCAGTGGCCGGGACAGGGGAGCTGGAGCCTATGGCTACACCTTC. This encodes CASGRDRGAGAYGYTF.

This rearrangement joins TRBV18 to TRBJ2-7; 9 bases agree with TRBD2. The CDR3 covers 15 residues. V dropped 3 bases and J dropped 3; count of bases not matched to a gene: 6. Germline CDR1 and CDR2: KGHSH and LQKENI. The CDR3 DNA follows: TGTGCCAGCTCACCTTCTAGCGGGGACTACTACGAGCAGTACTTC. It codes for CASSPSSGDYYEQYF.

The rearrangement uses TRBV10-2 and TRBJ1-2; D unclear. CDR1 is WSHSY, CDR2 SAAADI, per germline. CDR3 length: 13 amino acids. V lost 2 bases to trimming and J lost 5 bases, with 9 bases between them. The CDR3 spells CASSEVSSYGYTF. CDR3 bases: TGCGCCAGCAGTGAGGTGTCCAGTTATGGCTACACCTTC.